Presented here are 5 T cell receptor beta chains from one specimen sequenced in a study of cytomegalovirus exposure and HLA in healthy donors. A multiplex PCR was run with 60 Vbeta primers and 13 Jbeta primers. The method was immunoSEQ multiplex PCR; TCRdb's version includes in-frame clones alone and lacks a portion of them. Altogether some 96,000 clones are present, around 64% being singletons, with the ten largest covering roughly 3%. Sequenced sample: PBMCs. The receptor source for this set is a man between 60 and 75 years old in good health and CMV-seronegative.

This clone occurred once. CDR3 residues: CASIGLSSYEQYF. In DNA, the CDR3 is TGTGCCAGCATTGGACTGTCATCCTACGAGCAGTACTTC. The gene calls are TRBV6-1 and TRBJ2-7; the D gene is possibly TRBD2 (5 bases). CDR1 and CDR2 (germline): MNHNS, SASEGT. Trimming pared 7 bases from V and 1 base from J, leaving 11 bases between. The CDR3 sequence is 13 residues long.

The chain has TRBV18 and TRBJ1-1; a weak D match, TRBD1 (5 bases). Trimming removed 1 base at V and 1 base at J, with 10 bases between. Germline V CDR1 and CDR2: KGHSH, LQKENI. The CDR3 is 15 residues long. CDR3 region: CASSPLGHRNTEAFF. The CDR3 DNA reads TGTGCCAGCTCACCACTGGGGCACAGGAACACTGAAGCTTTCTTT.

This clone was recorded a few times. The chain has TRBV7-9 and TRBJ2-7; 7 nucleotides line up with TRBD1. The V gene end was trimmed by 5 bases and the J gene end by 3 bases; junction bases not matched to a gene: 7. Per the germline V gene, CDR1 is SEHNR and CDR2 is FQNEAQ (reference sequence). This CDR3 region has 14 residues. Written as DNA, the CDR3 is TGTGCCAGCAGCCCCGGGACAGCGCTCTACGAGCAGTACTTC. Translating it yields CASSPGTALYEQYF.

This clone occurred once. The J gene is TRBJ1-6, the V gene TRBV30; D possibly corresponds to TRBD1 (6 bases). V gave up 1 base and J gave up 6 bases, with 16 bases separating them. The CDR3 is 16 amino acids. Germline CDR1 is GTSNPN and CDR2 is SVGIG (reference sequence). CDR3 bases: TGTGCCTGGAGTGGCATGGGGGGGGCAATTAATTCACCCCTCCACTTT. Its translation is CAWSGMGGAINSPLHF. The full variable domain, its missing parts supplied by reference TRBV30 and TRBJ1-6, is SQTIHQWPATLVQPVGSPLSLECTVEGTSNPNLYWYRQAAGRGLQLLFYSVGIGQISSEVPQNLSASRPQDRQFILSSKKLLLSDSGFYLCAWSGMGGAINSPLHFGNGTRLTVT.

This chain connects TRBV28 to TRBJ1-2; 7 nucleotides line up with TRBD1. V shed 5 bases, J shed 4 bases, and the junction held 4 bases outside the gene matches. CDR1 MDHEN and CDR2 SYDVKM come from the germline V gene. The CDR3 is 13 amino acids. The CDR3 nucleotides are TGTGCCAGCAGTCAACAGGGGTTCTATGGCTACACCTTC. Its translation: CASSQQGFYGYTF.